Below, one T cell receptor beta chain is given with its context. Its antigen is unknown. Per-base qualities were not stored, and no clone one base away is much larger. This specimen belongs to a study of T cells after yellow fever vaccination (dated by TCRdb to about 2019). At the level of the whole study: Libraries from fractions with low cell numbers were prepared with the SMART-Seq v4 Ultra Low Input RNA kit. Blood samples were taken at several timepoints before and after primary and secondary immunization, and bulk PBMC replicates and cell subsets were isolated. To follow T-cell clones before and after primary and booster YFV17D yellow fever vaccination, bulk TCR alpha and beta repertoires were sequenced over time. The cohort comprised two healthy male donors, one aged 18 to 30 and one aged 30 to 39 years. Study-wide conclusions, independent of this receptor: Computational filtering was needed because FACS-sorted repertoires could contain abundant contaminating clonotypes from the bulk population. The study included only a couple of donors, which limits how far the findings can be generalized. After the booster, most clones that had expanded after primary vaccination were detected again (about 95% of CD4 and around 88% of CD8), suggesting broad maintenance of memory. A small fraction of clonotypes showed up in both the CD4 and CD8 compartments, probably as a result of convergent recombination. The secondary T-cell response was found to be weaker but faster than the primary response, with a peak reached on day 5 rather than on day 15.

For sequencing, an Illumina NovaSeq 6000 was employed. TCR cDNA was synthesized by 5'RACE template switching, through which a universal primer site and unique molecular identifiers were introduced. Priming of cDNA synthesis was performed from both the TCR alpha and TCR beta constant segments. Two PCR steps were used to amplify libraries, with sample barcodes and sequencing adapters being added in the second step. Sequencing of libraries was done on Illumina HiSeq 2500 (2x100 bp) or NovaSeq (2x150 bp). The authors' pipeline ran thus. Demultiplexing of reads and collapsing into UMI consensus sequences were performed with MIGEC, and V(D)J alignment was carried out with MiXCR. Using edgeR on replicate PBMC samples, clonotypes were called vaccine-responding if FDR was below 0.01 and the log2 fold change was above 5 up to day 15. Bulk clonotypes were assigned CD4 or CD8 identity according to which sequenced CD4 or CD8 repertoire held them at higher abundance. In TCRdb, the public reads were trimmed at Q25 with fastp and aligned with MiXCR, with productive beta chains retained. Every distinct CDR3 protein forms one entry, paired with its most common genes and DNA. The V and J calls follow TCRdb's processing rather than the paper's. The table for this sample lists a few hundred thousand distinct CDR3 sequences; over 3.5% of them were counted only once. The ten largest clonotypes hold less than 20% of the sample.

Including the terminal cysteine and phenylalanine, the CDR3 comprises 17 residues. Only the CDR3 DNA stays, 51 bases, in frame from base 1. V loses 4 bases, J loses 2 bases, and the germline ends lie 18 bases apart. Based on the germline V gene, the CDR1 and CDR2 sequences are SGHTA and FQGNSA. Interpreted using the paper, the treatment or condition label stands for: live attenuated yellow fever vaccine strain. At every blood-draw timepoint, two biological replicates of bulk PBMCs were collected. A standard Ficoll-Paque protocol was used to isolate PBMCs from peripheral blood. TriZol was used to extract RNA from bulk PBMCs, CD4 and CD8 fractions, and dextramer-positive and dextramer-negative fractions.

The rearranged segments are TRBV7-2 and TRBJ1-3; the D gene assignment is ambiguous. The sequence was collected from a man between 18 and 29 years old who received the YFV17D yellow fever vaccine. Here the sequenced sample was PBMCs, taken 15 days after the yellow fever booster vaccination. The DNA reads TGTGCCAGCAGCTCCCGTTTGCATCTCTCTGCTGGAAACACCATATATTTT. It is translated as CASSSRLHLSAGNTIYF.